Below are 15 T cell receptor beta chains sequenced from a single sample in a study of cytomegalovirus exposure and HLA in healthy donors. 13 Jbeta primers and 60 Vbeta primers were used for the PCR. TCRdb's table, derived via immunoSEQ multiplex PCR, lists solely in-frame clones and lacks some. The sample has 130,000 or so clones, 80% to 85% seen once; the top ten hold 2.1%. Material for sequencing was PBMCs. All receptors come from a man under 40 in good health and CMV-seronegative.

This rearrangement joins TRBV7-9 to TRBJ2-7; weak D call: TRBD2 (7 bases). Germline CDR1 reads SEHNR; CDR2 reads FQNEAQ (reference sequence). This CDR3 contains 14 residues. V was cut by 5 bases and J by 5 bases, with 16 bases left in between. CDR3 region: CASSLGGLLDEQYF. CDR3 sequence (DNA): TGTGCCAGCAGCCTCGGGGGGCTATTAGACGAGCAGTACTTC.

CDR3 nucleotide sequence: TGCGCCAGCAGCTTTGGCAGGGGACAGAACACTGAAGCTTTCTTT. Translating gives CASSFGRGQNTEAFF. The chain combines TRBV5-1 with TRBJ1-1; TRBD1 might be the D (6 bases). Germline CDR1 and CDR2: SGHRS and YFSETQ. V lost 2 bases to trimming and J lost 1 base, with 12 bases between them. CDR3 length equals 15 residues.

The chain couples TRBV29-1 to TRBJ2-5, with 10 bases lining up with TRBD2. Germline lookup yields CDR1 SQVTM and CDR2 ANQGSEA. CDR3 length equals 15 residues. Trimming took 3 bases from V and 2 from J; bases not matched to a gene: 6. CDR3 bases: TGCAGCGTTGACGGCTTAGCGGGGGGACAAGAGACCCAGTACTTC. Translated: CSVDGLAGGQETQYF. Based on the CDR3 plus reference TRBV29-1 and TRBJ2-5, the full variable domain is SAVISQKPSRDICQRGTSLTIQCQVDSQVTMMFWYRQQPGQSLTLIATANQGSEATYESGFVIDKFPISRPNLTFSTLTVSNMSPEDSSIYLCSVDGLAGGQETQYFGPGTRLLVL.

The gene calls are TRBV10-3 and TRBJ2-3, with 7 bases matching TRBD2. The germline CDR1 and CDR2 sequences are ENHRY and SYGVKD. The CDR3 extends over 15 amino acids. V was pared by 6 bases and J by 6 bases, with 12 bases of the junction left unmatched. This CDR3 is CAISAHSGGSDTQYF. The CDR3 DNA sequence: TGTGCCATCAGCGCTCATTCCGGGGGGTCGGATACGCAGTATTTT.

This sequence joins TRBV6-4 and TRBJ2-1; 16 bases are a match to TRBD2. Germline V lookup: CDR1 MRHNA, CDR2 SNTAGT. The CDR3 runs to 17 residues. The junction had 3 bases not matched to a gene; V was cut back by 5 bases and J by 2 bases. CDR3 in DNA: TGTGCCAGCAGTCCCGGGACTAGCGGGGGGGCCTACAATGAGCAGTTCTTC. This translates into CASSPGTSGGAYNEQFF.

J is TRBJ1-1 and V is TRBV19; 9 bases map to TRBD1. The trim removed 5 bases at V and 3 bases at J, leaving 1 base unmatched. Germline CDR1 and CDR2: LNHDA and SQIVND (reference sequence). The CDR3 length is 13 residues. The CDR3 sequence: CASSRDRDTEAFF. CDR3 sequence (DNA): TGTGCCAGTAGTCGGGACAGGGACACTGAAGCTTTCTTT.

The CDR3 bases are TGCGCCAGCAGCTTGTTGGTTCTCCGGGATGAGCAGTTCTTC. Its protein is CASSLLVLRDEQFF. This chain connects TRBV5-1 to TRBJ2-1, with D uncertain. V gave up 1 base and J gave up 8 bases, with 13 bases separating them. Germline assignment: CDR1 SGHRS and CDR2 YFSETQ. The CDR3 runs 14 residues.

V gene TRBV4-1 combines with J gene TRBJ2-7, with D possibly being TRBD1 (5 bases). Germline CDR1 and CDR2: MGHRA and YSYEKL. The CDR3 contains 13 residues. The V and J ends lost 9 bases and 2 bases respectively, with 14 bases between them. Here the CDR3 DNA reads TGCGCCAGTTCGCTGACAGACCCCTACGAGCAGTACTTC. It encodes CASSLTDPYEQYF.

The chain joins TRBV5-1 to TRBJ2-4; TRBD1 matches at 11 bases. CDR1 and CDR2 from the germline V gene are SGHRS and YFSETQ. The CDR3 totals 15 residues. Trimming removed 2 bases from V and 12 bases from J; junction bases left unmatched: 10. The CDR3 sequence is CASSFGDRGEDSQYF. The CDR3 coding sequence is TGCGCCAGCAGCTTCGGGGACAGGGGGGAGGACAGTCAGTACTTC. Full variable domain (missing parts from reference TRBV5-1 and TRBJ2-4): KAGVTQTPRYLIKTRGQQVTLSCSPISGHRSVSWYQQTPGQGLQFLFEYFSETQRNKGNFPGRFSGRQFSNSRSEMNVSTLELGDSALYLCASSFGDRGEDSQYFGAGTRLSVL.

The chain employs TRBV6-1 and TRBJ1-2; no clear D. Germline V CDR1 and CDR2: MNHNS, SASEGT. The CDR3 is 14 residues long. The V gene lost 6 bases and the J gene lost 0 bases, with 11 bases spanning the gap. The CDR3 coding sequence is TGTGCCAGCAGCGACACGGGAGCTAACTATGGCTACACCTTC. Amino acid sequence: CASSDTGANYGYTF.

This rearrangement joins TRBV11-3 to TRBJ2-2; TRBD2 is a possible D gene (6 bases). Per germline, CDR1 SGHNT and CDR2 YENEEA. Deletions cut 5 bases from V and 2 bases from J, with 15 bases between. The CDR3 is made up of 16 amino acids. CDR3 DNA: TGTGCCAGCAGCGACCGTAGCGGCGATAACACCGGGGAGCTGTTTTTT. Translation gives CASSDRSGDNTGELFF.

This chain's CDR3 is CASSPSVQRADNEQFF. Here the CDR3 DNA reads TGCGCCAGCAGCCCGTCGGTCCAGCGGGCGGACAATGAGCAGTTCTTC. The chain carries TRBV4-3 and TRBJ2-1, with D perhaps TRBD2 (6 bases). The V and J ends lost 4 bases and 5 bases respectively, with 18 bases between them. CDR1 and CDR2 from the germline V gene are LGHNA and YSLEER. The CDR3 has 16 amino acids.

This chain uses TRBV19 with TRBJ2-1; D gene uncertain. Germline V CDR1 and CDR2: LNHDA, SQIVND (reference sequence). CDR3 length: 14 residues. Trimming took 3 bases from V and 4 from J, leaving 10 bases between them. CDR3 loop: CASSMRSLYNEQFF. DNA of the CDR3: TGTGCCAGTAGTATGCGATCTCTGTACAATGAGCAGTTCTTC.

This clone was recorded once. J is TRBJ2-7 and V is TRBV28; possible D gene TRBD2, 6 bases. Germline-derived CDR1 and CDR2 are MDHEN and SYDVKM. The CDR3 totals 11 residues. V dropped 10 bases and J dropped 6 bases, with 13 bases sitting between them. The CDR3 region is CATRGSVEQYF. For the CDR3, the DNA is TGTGCCACACGGGGGTCGGTCGAGCAGTACTTC. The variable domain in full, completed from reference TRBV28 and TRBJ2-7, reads DVKVTQSSRYLVKRTGEKVFLECVQDMDHENMFWYRQDPGLGLRLIYFSYDVKMKEKGDIPEGYSVSREKKERFSLILESASTNQTSMYLCATRGSVEQYFGPGTRLTVT.

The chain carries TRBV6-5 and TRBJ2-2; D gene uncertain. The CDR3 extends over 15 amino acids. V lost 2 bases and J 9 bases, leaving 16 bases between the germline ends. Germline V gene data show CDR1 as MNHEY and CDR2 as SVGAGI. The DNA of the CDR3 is TGTGCCAGCAGTTACGCTGGCCGCAGCGTACGGGAGCTGTTTTTT. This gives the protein CASSYAGRSVRELFF.